These T cell receptor beta chains were read from a single sample in a study of radiotherapy plus CTLA-4 blockade in lung cancer. Libraries were prepared by immunoSEQ multiplex PCR; TCRdb keeps only in-frame clonotypes and omits some of them. This table has fewer than 45,000 clones, around 70% appearing once. The sequencing here drew on peripheral blood, taken from a patient treated with radiotherapy plus ipilimumab. The receptors here all came from a human donor with non-small cell lung cancer who had stable disease on radiotherapy plus ipilimumab. The CDR3 runs from the conserved cysteine through the conserved F or W. The order of the fields is D gene, J gene, clone size, V gene, CDR3 DNA, CDR3 protein. A D gene is named only where the DNA matches it firmly. The size entry is marked missing in some rows and otherwise reads once, few, many or a size class.

TRBD1 | TRBJ2-7 | - | TRBV5-1 | TGCGCCAGCAGCAGTCGACAGGGGGCGACCTACGAGCAGTACTTC | CASSSRQGATYEQYF
- | TRBJ2-3 | - | TRBV29-1 | TGCAGCGTTCTCGGACTTTCTAAAAGCGCAGATACGCAGTATTTT | CSVLGLSKSADTQYF
- | TRBJ2-7 | few | TRBV5-6 | TGTGCCAGCAGCCCCAGGGACTCCTACGAGCAGTACTTC | CASSPRDSYEQYF
- | TRBJ2-7 | - | TRBV15 | TGTGCCACCAGCAGAGTCCAGGGTTACGAGCAGTACTTC | CATSRVQGYEQYF
- | TRBJ1-1 | few | TRBV9 | TGTGCCAGCAGCGTAGTTCCACAGAACACTGAAGCTTTCTTT | CASSVVPQNTEAFF
- | TRBJ1-1 | - | TRBV27 | TGTGCCAGCACCCCTGAAAGAGGCACTGAAGCTTTCTTT | CASTPERGTEAFF
- | TRBJ2-2 | - | TRBV11-3 | TGTGCCAGCAGCTACCGGGGAAACACCGGGGAGCTGTTTTTT | CASSYRGNTGELFF
- | TRBJ1-4 | - | TRBV15 | TGTGCCACCAGCAGAGAGGGAGCGGAGGGGAGTGAAAAACTGTTTTTT | CATSREGAEGSEKLFF
TRBD1 | TRBJ2-2 | - | TRBV30 | TGTGCCTGGGGACAGGGAACCGGGGAGCTGTTTTTT | CAWGQGTGELFF
TRBD1 | TRBJ2-1 | once | TRBV5-1 | TGCGCCACCAAGACCGGGGCAGGGGGTAACAATGAGCAGTTCTTC | CATKTGAGGNNEQFF
TRBD1 | TRBJ2-7 | - | TRBV25-1 | TGTGCCAGCAGGACAGGGGACTACGAGCAGTACTTC | CASRTGDYEQYF
- | TRBJ1-2 | many | TRBV5-4 | TGTGCCAGCAGCTCCCCTCTCGACAGGCGGAAGGATGGCTACACCTTC | CASSSPLDRRKDGYTF
TRBD2 | TRBJ2-1 | - | TRBV7-9 | TGTGCCAGCAGCTTAGCCTGGGGTCGGACTAGCGGCAACAATGAGCAGTTCTTC | CASSLAWGRTSGNNEQFF
- | TRBJ2-5 | - | TRBV30 | TGTGCCTGGAGTGGGGACACAAAAGAGACCCAGTACTTC | CAWSGDTKETQYF